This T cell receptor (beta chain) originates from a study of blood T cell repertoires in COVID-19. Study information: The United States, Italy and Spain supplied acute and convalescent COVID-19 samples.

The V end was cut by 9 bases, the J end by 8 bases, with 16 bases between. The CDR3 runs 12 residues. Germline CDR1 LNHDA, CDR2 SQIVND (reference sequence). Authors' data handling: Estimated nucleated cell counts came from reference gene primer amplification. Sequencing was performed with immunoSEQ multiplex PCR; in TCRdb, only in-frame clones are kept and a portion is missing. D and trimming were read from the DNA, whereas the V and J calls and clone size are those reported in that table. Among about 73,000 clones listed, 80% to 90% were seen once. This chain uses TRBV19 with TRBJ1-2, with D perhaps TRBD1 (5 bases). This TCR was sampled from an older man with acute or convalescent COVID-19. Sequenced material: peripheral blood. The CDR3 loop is CASRDGAGGYTF. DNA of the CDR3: TGTGCCAGCCGGGACGGGGCGGGAGGCTACACCTTC.